The clone carrying this TCR beta chain came up many times. The antigen remains unidentified. HTBI primers from iRepertoire and Arm-PCR of CDR3 regions yielded the TCR beta libraries. TCRdb re-analysed the multiplex PCR reads in MiXCR, keeping a single row per CDR3 protein. The table records 540,000 or so distinct CDR3 sequences, around an eighth of them present only once. This record belongs to a study of regulatory T cells in long-lasting Graves disease. In the study overall: New Graves' disease cases had less than 3 months of antithyroid drugs.

Study-level findings and limits: Among samples with persistent disease, TRBV28, TRBJ1-2 and TRBJ2-5 were favored.

Time point meaning: newly diagnosed GD, antithyroid drugs for less than 3 months. The TCR library was prepared using RNA isolated from PBMCs. Germline V lookup: CDR1 MDHEN, CDR2 SYDVKM. This CDR3 region has 12 residues. After removal of 3 bases from V and 7 bases from J, the junction contained 2 bases not matched to a gene. This same sample was also part of a study on T cells in Graves' hyperthyroidism and ophthalmopathy. That work states: Patients between 18 and 65 years old had hyperthyroidism, newly diagnosed and lasting under 2 months. The HTBI primer set was used in a first-round RT-PCR of the TCR CDR3.

V and J are TRBV28 and TRBJ2-5; 7 nucleotides agree with TRBD1. Sequenced material: peripheral blood mononuclear cells (PBMCs), taken at new diagnosis, from a patient treated with antithyroid drugs. This receptor was obtained from a young man with Graves disease. The CDR3 sequence: CASSLGQRTQYF. The CDR3 DNA sequence: TGTGCCAGCAGTTTGGGACAGCGGACCCAGTACTTC.